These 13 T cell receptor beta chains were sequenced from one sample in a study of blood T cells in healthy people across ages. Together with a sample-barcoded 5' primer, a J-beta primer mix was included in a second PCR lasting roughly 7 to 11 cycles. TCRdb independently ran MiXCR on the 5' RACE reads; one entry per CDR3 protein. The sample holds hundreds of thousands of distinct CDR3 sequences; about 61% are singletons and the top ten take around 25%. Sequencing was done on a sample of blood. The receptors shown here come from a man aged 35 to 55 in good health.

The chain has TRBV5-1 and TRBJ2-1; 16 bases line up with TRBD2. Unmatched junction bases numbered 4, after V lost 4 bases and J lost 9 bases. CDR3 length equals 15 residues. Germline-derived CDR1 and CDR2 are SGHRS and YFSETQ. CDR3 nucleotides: TGCGCCAGCAGCGGGACTAGCGGGAGGGCCGGTGAGCAGTTCTTC. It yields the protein CASSGTSGRAGEQFF.

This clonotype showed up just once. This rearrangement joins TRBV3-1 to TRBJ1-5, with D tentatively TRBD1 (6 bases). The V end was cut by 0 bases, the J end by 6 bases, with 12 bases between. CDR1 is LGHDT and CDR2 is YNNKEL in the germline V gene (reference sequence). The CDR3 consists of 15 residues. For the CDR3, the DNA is TGTGCCAGCAGCCAAGATAGCAGGGGAGGTCAGCCCCAGCATTTT. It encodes CASSQDSRGGQPQHF. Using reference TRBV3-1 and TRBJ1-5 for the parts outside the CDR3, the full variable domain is DTAVSQTPKYLVTQMGNDKSIKCEQNLGHDTMYWYKQDSKKFLKIMFSYNNKELIINETVPNRFSPKSPDKAHLNLHINSLELGDSAVYFCASSQDSRGGQPQHFGDGTRLSIL.

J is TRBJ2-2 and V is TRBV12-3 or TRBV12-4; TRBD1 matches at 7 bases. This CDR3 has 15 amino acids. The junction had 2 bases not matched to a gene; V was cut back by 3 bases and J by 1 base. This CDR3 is CASSFQGVNTGELFF. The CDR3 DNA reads TGTGCCAGCAGTTTCCAGGGGGTGAACACCGGGGAGCTGTTTTTT.

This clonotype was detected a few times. The CDR3 DNA reads as TGTGCCAGCAGCATGCCGCGGGACCCCTACGAGCAGTACTTC. This sequence encodes CASSMPRDPYEQYF. The chain recombines TRBV7-2 with TRBJ2-7; maybe TRBD2 (6 bases). Germline values: CDR1 SGHTA, CDR2 FQGNSA. CDR3 length equals 14 residues. Trimming stripped 5 bases from V and 2 bases from J, with 13 bases between.

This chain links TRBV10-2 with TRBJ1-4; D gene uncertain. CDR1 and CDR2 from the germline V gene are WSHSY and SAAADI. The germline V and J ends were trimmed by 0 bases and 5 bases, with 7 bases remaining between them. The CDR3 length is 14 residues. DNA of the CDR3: TGCGCCAGCAGTGAGTCTTTAAGAAATGAAAAACTGTTTTTT. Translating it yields CASSESLRNEKLFF.

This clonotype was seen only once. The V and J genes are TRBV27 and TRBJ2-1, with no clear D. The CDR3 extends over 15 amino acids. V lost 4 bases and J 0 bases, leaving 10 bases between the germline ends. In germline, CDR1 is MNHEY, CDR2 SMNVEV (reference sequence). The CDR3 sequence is CASSSIGFSYNEQFF. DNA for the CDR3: TGTGCCAGCAGTTCGATAGGCTTCTCCTACAATGAGCAGTTCTTC.

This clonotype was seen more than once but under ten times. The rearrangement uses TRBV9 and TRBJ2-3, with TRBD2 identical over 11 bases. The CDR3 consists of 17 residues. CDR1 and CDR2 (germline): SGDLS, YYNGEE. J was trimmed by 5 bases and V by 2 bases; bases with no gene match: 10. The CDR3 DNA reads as TGTGCCAGCAGCGTGGCCGGTAGCGGGGGGGCCGGAGATACGCAGTATTTT. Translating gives CASSVAGSGGAGDTQYF.

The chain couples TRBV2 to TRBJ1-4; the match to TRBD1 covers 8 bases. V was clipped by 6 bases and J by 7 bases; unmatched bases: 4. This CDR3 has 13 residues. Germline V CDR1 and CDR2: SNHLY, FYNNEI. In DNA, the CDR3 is TGTGCCAGCAGGCCAGGGGGCGGTGAAAAACTGTTTTTT. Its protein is CASRPGGGEKLFF.

The CDR3 region is CASSSPLGSLEQYF. In DNA, the CDR3 is TGTGCCAGCAGTTCCCCCCTCGGGAGCCTCGAGCAGTACTTC. The chain has TRBV12-3 or TRBV12-4 and TRBJ2-7; D may be TRBD2 (6 bases). V was cut by 4 bases and J by 6 bases, with 16 bases left in between. This CDR3 is 14 amino acids long.

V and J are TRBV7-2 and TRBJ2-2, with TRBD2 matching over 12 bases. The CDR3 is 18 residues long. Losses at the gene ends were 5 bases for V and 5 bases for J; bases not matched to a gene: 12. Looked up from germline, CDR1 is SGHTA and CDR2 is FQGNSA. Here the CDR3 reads CASSRGLAGNLRTGELFF. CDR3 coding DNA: TGTGCCAGCAGCCGAGGACTAGCGGGGAACCTTAGGACCGGGGAGCTGTTTTTT. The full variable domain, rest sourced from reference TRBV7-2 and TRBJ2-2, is GAGVSQSPSNKVTEKGKDVELRCDPISGHTALYWYRQSLGQGLEFLIYFQGNSAPDKSGLPSDRFSAERTGGSVSTLTIQRTQQEDSAVYLCASSRGLAGNLRTGELFFGEGSRLTVL.

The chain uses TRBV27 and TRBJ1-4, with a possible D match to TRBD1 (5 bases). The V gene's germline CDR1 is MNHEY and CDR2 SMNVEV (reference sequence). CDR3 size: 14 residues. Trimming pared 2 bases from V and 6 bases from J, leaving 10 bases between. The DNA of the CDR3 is TGTGCCAGCAGTTTACGGGGGACCGATGAAAAACTGTTTTTT. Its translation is CASSLRGTDEKLFF. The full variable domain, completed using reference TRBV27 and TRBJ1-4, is EAQVTQNPRYLITVTGKKLTVTCSQNMNHEYMSWYRQDPGLGLRQIYYSMNVEVTDKGDVPEGYKVSRKEKRNFPLILESPSPNQTSLYFCASSLRGTDEKLFFGSGTQLSVL.

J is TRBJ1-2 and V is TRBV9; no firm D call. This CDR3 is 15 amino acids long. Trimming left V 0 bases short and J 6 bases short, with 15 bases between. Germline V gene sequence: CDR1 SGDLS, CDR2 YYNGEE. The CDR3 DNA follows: TGTGCCAGCAGCGTAGAATCCAGCGCCCTAGATGGCTACACCTTC. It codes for CASSVESSALDGYTF. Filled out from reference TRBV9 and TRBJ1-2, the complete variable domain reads DSGVTQTPKHLITATGQRVTLRCSPRSGDLSVYWYQQSLDQGLQFLIQYYNGEERAKGNILERFSAQQFPDLHSELNLSSLELGDSALYFCASSVESSALDGYTFGSGTRLTVV.

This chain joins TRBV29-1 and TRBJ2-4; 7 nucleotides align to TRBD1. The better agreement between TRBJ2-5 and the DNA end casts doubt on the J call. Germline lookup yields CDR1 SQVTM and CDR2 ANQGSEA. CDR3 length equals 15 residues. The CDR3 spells CSVEDWAGGGETQYF. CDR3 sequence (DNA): TGCAGCGTTGAAGATTGGGCAGGGGGTGGAGAGACCCAGTACTTC.